Sequencing of this T cell receptor (beta chain) was carried out in a study of blood T cell repertoires in COVID-19. Study overall: Acute and convalescent COVID-19 specimens originated in the United States, Italy and Spain. Sample material is recorded as cDNA or gDNA derived from T cells, B-cell-depleted T cells, or PBMCs.

The repertoire was sequenced with immunoSEQ multiplex PCR; TCRdb's copy has only in-frame clones and lacks some. The top ten hold approximately 4.9% of the sample, which has just over 75,000 clones, approximately 88% seen once. The germline V gene encodes CDR1 MGHRA and CDR2 YSYEKL. V was shortened by 4 bases and J by 0 bases, with 13 bases between the two germline ends. The CDR3 loop spans 15 amino acids. The receptor was derived from a woman aged 80 or over with active or convalescent COVID-19. The chain employs TRBV4-1 and TRBJ2-7; D unresolved. What was sequenced was peripheral blood. CDR3 coding DNA: TGCGCCAGCAGCCTCCAGATCTCCCTCTCCTACGAGCAGTACTTC. Its protein product is CASSLQISLSYEQYF.